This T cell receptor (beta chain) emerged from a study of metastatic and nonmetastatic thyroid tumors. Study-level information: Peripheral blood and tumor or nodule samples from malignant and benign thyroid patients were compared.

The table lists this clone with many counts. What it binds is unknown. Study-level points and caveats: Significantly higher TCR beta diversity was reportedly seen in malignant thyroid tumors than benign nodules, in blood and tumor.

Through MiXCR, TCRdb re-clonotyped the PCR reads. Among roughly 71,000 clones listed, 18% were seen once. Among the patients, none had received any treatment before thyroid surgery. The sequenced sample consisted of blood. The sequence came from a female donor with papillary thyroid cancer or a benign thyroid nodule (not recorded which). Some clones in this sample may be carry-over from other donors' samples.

DNA for the CDR3: TGCGCCAGCAGGATCGGGACAGGGGGAGAGACCCAGTACTTC. Translation gives CASRIGTGGETQYF. V gene TRBV5-1 combines with J gene TRBJ2-5; 11 nucleotides match TRBD1. The CDR3 has 14 residues. The V gene's germline CDR1 is SGHRS and CDR2 YFSETQ. J lost 4 bases, V lost 5 bases, and 4 bases had no gene match.